The clone carrying this T cell receptor beta chain was recorded a few times. Its antigen is currently unknown. Vbeta (60) and Jbeta (13) primers were used in the PCR. Clones were read by immunoSEQ multiplex PCR, and TCRdb kept only the in-frame ones, dropping some. The data hold 50,000 to 65,000 clones, with 70% to 75% observed a single time. The data originate from a study of cytomegalovirus exposure and HLA in healthy donors. Regarding the study as a whole: What a later analysis showed was that several of the most significant clusters appeared linked to common viral pathogens. From TCR beta sequences, most subjects' HLA-A and HLA-B alleles were reportedly predicted accurately.

V gave up 4 bases and J gave up 3 bases; unmatched junction bases: 4. CDR1 is SGHKS, CDR2 YYEKEE, per germline (reference sequence). The CDR3 loop spans 15 amino acids. Everyone who donated was a healthy bone marrow donor. The TCR sequence derives from a woman between 25 and 40 years old in good health and CMV-seronegative. The sample comprised PBMCs. The gene calls are TRBV5-5 and TRBJ2-1; 10 bases map to TRBD1. Here the CDR3 DNA reads TGTGCCAGCAGCGAGGGACAGGGGTACTACAATGAGCAGTTCTTC. Protein: CASSEGQGYYNEQFF.